This TCR beta chain originates from a study of blood T cell repertoires in COVID-19. Turning to the study itself: There were acute and convalescent COVID-19 samples, and they came from the United States, Italy and Spain. In each case, the material was cDNA or gDNA derived from T cells, B-cell-depleted T cells, or PBMCs.

Trimming shortened V by 5 bases and J by 3 bases, and 18 bases separated the two germline ends. The CDR3 is 16 residues long. Germline V gives CDR1 PRHDT, CDR2 FYEKMQ (reference sequence). Clones were sequenced by immunoSEQ multiplex PCR, and TCRdb holds only the in-frame ones, with some missing. The sample contains approximately 100,000 clones, about three quarters of which appear only once. Sequenced input: peripheral blood. This chain connects TRBV13 to TRBJ2-3; D remains unclear. This receptor was taken from a man older than 75 with acute or convalescent COVID-19. The CDR3 is CASSPLLTDTTDTQYF. The CDR3 coding sequence is TGTGCCAGCAGCCCCTTACTAACCGATACGACAGATACGCAGTATTTT.